The rows below give T cell receptor beta chains drawn from one sample of a study of shared clonotypes between healthy human individuals. Only in-frame clones appear in the TCRdb table, and some are missing; sequencing was by immunoSEQ multiplex PCR. The repertoire holds approximately 2,000,000 clones, 85% to 95% seen once, with more than 0.35% in the top ten. The sequencing sample was made of naive CD4+ T cells from PBMCs. Receptor source: a man between 18 and 29 years old in good health. Some clones in this sample may be carry-over from other donors' samples. The CDR3 runs from the conserved cysteine through the conserved F or W. Each record gives: D gene, V gene, clone size, J gene, CDR3 DNA, CDR3 protein. D genes are given only for firm matches. Size tells how often a clone was seen (once, few, many) or the class of an expanded clone, and some rows leave it out.

d_call: TRBD1
v_call: TRBV28
clone_size: -
j_call: TRBJ1-5
cdr3_nt: TGTGCCAGCAGCCTAATCCGGGACAGCTATAGCAATCAGCCCCAGCATTTT
cdr3_aa: CASSLIRDSYSNQPQHF

d_call: -
v_call: TRBV5-1
clone_size: -
j_call: TRBJ2-7
cdr3_nt: TGCGCCAGCAGCTTGGAACAGTCTTCGTTCTACGAGCAGTACTTC
cdr3_aa: CASSLEQSSFYEQYF

d_call: -
v_call: TRBV5-1
clone_size: -
j_call: TRBJ2-2
cdr3_nt: TGCGCCAGCAGCTCGTCAGGGGTTCCAAACACCGGGGAGCTGTTTTTT
cdr3_aa: CASSSSGVPNTGELFF

d_call: TRBD2
v_call: TRBV28
clone_size: -
j_call: TRBJ2-2
cdr3_nt: TGTGCCAGCATGGGCGGGGGTGCGTTAAACACCGGGGAGCTGTTTTTT
cdr3_aa: CASMGGGALNTGELFF

d_call: TRBD2
v_call: TRBV19
clone_size: -
j_call: TRBJ2-1
cdr3_nt: TGTGCCAGTAGTATTCTGACTAGCGGGAGCAATGAGCAGTTCTTC
cdr3_aa: CASSILTSGSNEQFF

d_call: TRBD1
v_call: TRBV7-2
clone_size: -
j_call: TRBJ2-7
cdr3_nt: TGTGCCAGCAGCAATCGCGGACAGGGTAAGCCCTACGAGCAGTACTTC
cdr3_aa: CASSNRGQGKPYEQYF

d_call: -
v_call: TRBV7-3
clone_size: -
j_call: TRBJ2-5
cdr3_nt: TGTGCCAGCAGCTTAATGGGGGGAGAAGAGACCCAGTACTTC
cdr3_aa: CASSLMGGEETQYF

d_call: TRBD1
v_call: TRBV7-2
clone_size: -
j_call: TRBJ2-3
cdr3_nt: TGTGCCAGCAGCGCAGGGACAGGGCGAAGCTTGGATACGCAGTATTTT
cdr3_aa: CASSAGTGRSLDTQYF

d_call: -
v_call: TRBV7-3
clone_size: -
j_call: TRBJ1-1
cdr3_nt: TGTGCCAGCAGTCTCCAGCAAGGCACTGAAGCTTTCTTT
cdr3_aa: CASSLQQGTEAFF

d_call: TRBD2
v_call: TRBV7-9
clone_size: once
j_call: TRBJ2-5
cdr3_nt: TGTGCCAGCAGCTTAGGTCTAGCGGGACTAGAGACCCAGTACTTC
cdr3_aa: CASSLGLAGLETQYF

d_call: -
v_call: TRBV5-1
clone_size: -
j_call: TRBJ2-2
cdr3_nt: TGCGCCAGCAGCTTGGTGGACCAGAGGAACACCGGGGAGCTGTTTTTT
cdr3_aa: CASSLVDQRNTGELFF

d_call: -
v_call: TRBV10-3
clone_size: -
j_call: TRBJ1-1
cdr3_nt: TGTGCCATCAGTGAGTCCTTTTGGTCTGTCGGCACTGAAGCTTTCTTT
cdr3_aa: CAISESFWSVGTEAFF

d_call: -
v_call: TRBV9
clone_size: -
j_call: TRBJ1-1
cdr3_nt: TGTGCCAGCAGCATCACTGGAACAGGGAACACTGAAGCTTTCTTT
cdr3_aa: CASSITGTGNTEAFF

d_call: TRBD2
v_call: TRBV5-1
clone_size: -
j_call: TRBJ2-7
cdr3_nt: TGCGCCAGCAGCTTAGCGGGAGGGTCGGGAGAGCAGTACTTC
cdr3_aa: CASSLAGGSGEQYF

d_call: -
v_call: TRBV11-2
clone_size: -
j_call: TRBJ2-1
cdr3_nt: TGTGCCAGCAGCTCCTCCGTCACACGAGAGTACAATGAGCAGTTCTTC
cdr3_aa: CASSSSVTREYNEQFF

d_call: -
v_call: TRBV6-1
clone_size: -
j_call: TRBJ2-7
cdr3_nt: TGTGCCAGCAGTGGGAAGACAGGAAAAATTTTCTACGAGCAGTACTTC
cdr3_aa: CASSGKTGKIFYEQYF

d_call: TRBD2
v_call: TRBV5-1
clone_size: -
j_call: TRBJ2-5
cdr3_nt: TGCGCCAGCAGCCCCGGACCGACTAGCGGACAAGAGACCCAGTACTTC
cdr3_aa: CASSPGPTSGQETQYF

d_call: -
v_call: TRBV6-6
clone_size: -
j_call: TRBJ2-1
cdr3_nt: TGTGCCAGCAGTTACTCGTCTCTAGTCGGCAATGAGCAGTTCTTC
cdr3_aa: CASSYSSLVGNEQFF

d_call: -
v_call: TRBV2
clone_size: once
j_call: TRBJ2-3
cdr3_nt: TGTGCCAGCAGTCCCACGGGGGCCCCGGATACGCAGTATTTT
cdr3_aa: CASSPTGAPDTQYF

d_call: TRBD1
v_call: TRBV6-1
clone_size: once
j_call: TRBJ2-2
cdr3_nt: TGTGCCAGCAGTGGATTCCCGGGACAGGGGGCTGCCGGGGAGCTGTTTTTT
cdr3_aa: CASSGFPGQGAAGELFF

d_call: TRBD1
v_call: TRBV7-9
clone_size: -
j_call: TRBJ1-1
cdr3_nt: TGTGCCAGCAGCTGGGGACAGGGAATAACTGAAGCTTTCTTT
cdr3_aa: CASSWGQGITEAFF